The rows below give T cell receptor beta chains drawn from one sample of a study of naive and memory T cell subsets. TCRdb called the UMI-ligation and nested PCR reads again in MiXCR, with one record for every CDR3 protein. The table has approximately 80,000 distinct CDR3 sequences, 9% seen once. The sequenced material came from naive CD8+ T cells from blood. The origin of the receptors is a human donor in good health. CDR3s include the opening cysteine and the closing phenylalanine or tryptophan.

v_gene: TRBV11-2; j_gene: TRBJ2-7; CDR3aa: CASSLWDASYEQYF
v_gene: TRBV28; j_gene: TRBJ1-4; CDR3aa: CASSPGTGGLRTNEKLFF
v_gene: TRBV18; j_gene: TRBJ2-3; CDR3aa: CASSSLRTDTQYF
v_gene: TRBV25-1; j_gene: TRBJ2-1; CDR3aa: CASELAGGPHEQFF
v_gene: TRBV27; j_gene: TRBJ2-1; CDR3aa: CASSLLAEVNNEQFF
v_gene: TRBV10-3; j_gene: TRBJ2-7; CDR3aa: CAISESASGATYEQYF
v_gene: TRBV19; j_gene: TRBJ1-5; CDR3aa: CASSATGGANQPQHF
v_gene: TRBV4-1; j_gene: TRBJ2-7; CDR3aa: CASSHSGLAEREQYF
v_gene: TRBV7-9; j_gene: TRBJ2-7; CDR3aa: CASSPSYEQYF
v_gene: TRBV28; j_gene: TRBJ2-5; CDR3aa: CASSFLGPEETQYF
v_gene: TRBV29-1; j_gene: TRBJ2-1; CDR3aa: CSVDGLPAAGTYNEQFF
v_gene: TRBV19; j_gene: TRBJ1-2; CDR3aa: CASSLGRGPRGGYTF
v_gene: TRBV20-1; j_gene: TRBJ1-6; CDR3aa: CSAGEWEGLSYNSPLHF
v_gene: TRBV7-3; j_gene: TRBJ2-1; CDR3aa: CASRREKGGEQFF
v_gene: TRBV3-1; j_gene: TRBJ2-7; CDR3aa: CASSQETGGSGEDHYEQYF
v_gene: TRBV19; j_gene: TRBJ2-5; CDR3aa: CASRGSANVETQYF
v_gene: TRBV12-3/TRBV12-4; j_gene: TRBJ1-1; CDR3aa: CASRGGTGMTEAFF
v_gene: TRBV24-1; j_gene: TRBJ2-3; CDR3aa: CATSDRKSSNLDTQYF
v_gene: TRBV9; j_gene: TRBJ2-7; CDR3aa: CASSVATDSYEQYF
v_gene: TRBV6-2/TRBV6-3; j_gene: TRBJ2-7; CDR3aa: CASHGTGGVYEQYF
v_gene: TRBV6-2/TRBV6-3; j_gene: TRBJ2-3; CDR3aa: CASTSRVDTQYF
v_gene: TRBV12-3/TRBV12-4; j_gene: TRBJ2-5; CDR3aa: CASSETSNQETQYF
v_gene: TRBV12-3/TRBV12-4; j_gene: TRBJ2-7; CDR3aa: CASSFGQRYEQYF
v_gene: TRBV6-6; j_gene: TRBJ2-1; CDR3aa: CASSYQDDEQFF
v_gene: TRBV14; j_gene: TRBJ2-1; CDR3aa: CASSLTSVYNEQFF
v_gene: TRBV3-1; j_gene: TRBJ1-1; CDR3aa: CASSQDGGLGTEAFF
v_gene: TRBV2; j_gene: TRBJ2-3; CDR3aa: CASILSSTQYF
v_gene: TRBV29-1; j_gene: TRBJ1-4; CDR3aa: CSVAGGQPEKLFF
v_gene: TRBV29-1; j_gene: TRBJ2-1; CDR3aa: CSVEPLGLAGQQFF
v_gene: TRBV4-3; j_gene: TRBJ2-1; CDR3aa: CASSQDPLGGRRDEQFF
v_gene: TRBV27; j_gene: TRBJ1-1; CDR3aa: CASSHRPDEAFF
v_gene: TRBV3-1; j_gene: TRBJ2-3; CDR3aa: CASSLIAGDLIDTQYF
v_gene: TRBV24-1; j_gene: TRBJ2-1; CDR3aa: CATSDLSNEQFF
v_gene: TRBV7-2; j_gene: TRBJ2-1; CDR3aa: CASSQLRNEQFF
v_gene: TRBV6-6; j_gene: TRBJ2-1; CDR3aa: CASRPETGGIFKEQFF
v_gene: TRBV30; j_gene: TRBJ2-7; CDR3aa: CAWSVGQSYEQYF
v_gene: TRBV27; j_gene: TRBJ2-1; CDR3aa: CASSLGTSGIPNEQFF
v_gene: TRBV5-1; j_gene: TRBJ2-7; CDR3aa: CASSLGIRDRASYEQYF
v_gene: TRBV7-9; j_gene: TRBJ2-2; CDR3aa: CASSFPGQGNTGELFF
v_gene: TRBV4-1; j_gene: TRBJ1-2; CDR3aa: CASSQARSHGYTF
v_gene: TRBV11-2; j_gene: TRBJ2-1; CDR3aa: CASSTHKSSYNEQFF
v_gene: TRBV28; j_gene: TRBJ2-7; CDR3aa: CASSLLAKVSYEQYF
v_gene: TRBV5-4; j_gene: TRBJ2-1; CDR3aa: CASSFRRETYNEQFF
v_gene: TRBV7-6; j_gene: TRBJ2-7; CDR3aa: CASSSAGTGATYEQYF
v_gene: TRBV27; j_gene: TRBJ2-1; CDR3aa: CASSLATSGKNEQFF
v_gene: TRBV12-3/TRBV12-4; j_gene: TRBJ2-5; CDR3aa: CASSREHQETQYF
v_gene: TRBV7-8; j_gene: TRBJ2-7; CDR3aa: CASSSSGRLSLYEQYF
v_gene: TRBV7-8; j_gene: TRBJ2-7; CDR3aa: CASLSGNSYEQYF
v_gene: TRBV29-1; j_gene: TRBJ1-1; CDR3aa: CSVEEGMNTEAFF
v_gene: TRBV7-9; j_gene: TRBJ1-1; CDR3aa: CASSSFGGLKTEAFF
v_gene: TRBV2; j_gene: TRBJ2-1; CDR3aa: CASSGTTSSYNEQFF
v_gene: TRBV29-1; j_gene: TRBJ2-1; CDR3aa: CSVGLTDRPFIEQFF
v_gene: TRBV23-1; j_gene: TRBJ2-3; CDR3aa: CASSNGGGLPADTQYF
v_gene: TRBV20-1; j_gene: TRBJ1-6; CDR3aa: CSARDLPTTGGISPLHF
v_gene: TRBV4-3; j_gene: TRBJ1-5; CDR3aa: CASSQDSGQSNQPQHF
v_gene: TRBV5-1; j_gene: TRBJ1-1; CDR3aa: CASSLVDRVNTEAFF
v_gene: TRBV11-1; j_gene: TRBJ2-3; CDR3aa: CASSLDTTDTQYF
v_gene: TRBV28; j_gene: TRBJ1-3; CDR3aa: CASSLLSRGYGNTIYF